The next 17 T cell receptor beta chains were all read from a single sample in a study of blood T cell repertoires in COVID-19. Method: immunoSEQ multiplex PCR; TCRdb's copy keeps in-frame clones and lacks some. The sample gives about 220,000 clones, 80% of which show up once; about 7.2% is in the top ten. Sequencing used peripheral blood. The source is a woman between 65 and 79 years old with acute or convalescent COVID-19.

The chain uses TRBV18 and TRBJ1-3; D is unresolved. The germline gives CDR1 KGHSH, CDR2 LQKENI. This CDR3 has 15 residues. V shed 3 bases and J shed 3 bases, with 12 bases lying between them. The CDR3 DNA is TGTGCCAGCTCACCCTCTTCACCCGGTGGAAACACCATATATTTT. Its translation is CASSPSSPGGNTIYF. The full variable domain, in which reference TRBV18 and TRBJ1-3 provide the parts outside the CDR3, is NAGVMQNPRHLVRRRGQEARLRCSPMKGHSHVYWYRQLPEEGLKFMVYLQKENIIDESGMPKERFSAEFPKEGPSILRIQQVVRGDSAAYFCASSPSSPGGNTIYFGEGSWLTVV.

V is TRBV6-2 or TRBV6-3 and J is TRBJ2-2, with D unclear. CDR1 is MNHEY, CDR2 SVGEGT, per germline. The CDR3 has 15 residues. Trimming took 2 bases from V and 3 from J, leaving 10 bases between them. The CDR3 protein is CASSYSAGDTGELFF. The CDR3 DNA reads as TGTGCCAGCAGTTACAGTGCAGGCGACACCGGGGAGCTGTTTTTT.

The J gene is TRBJ1-2, the V gene TRBV11-2, with 11 bases matching TRBD1. The V gene end was trimmed by 4 bases and the J gene end by 8 bases; junction bases not matched to a gene: 6. Looked up from germline, CDR1 is SGHAT and CDR2 is FQNNGV. The CDR3 is 14 amino acids. CDR3 sequence reads: CASSSMDRGHGYTF. In nucleotides, the CDR3 is TGTGCCAGCAGCTCTATGGACAGGGGGCACGGCTACACCTTC.

The J gene is TRBJ2-1, the V gene TRBV5-8, with no clear D. The ends were cut back, 0 bases at V and 7 bases at J, with 17 bases in the middle. Germline CDR1 reads SGHTS; CDR2 reads YDEGEE. The CDR3 totals 16 residues. The CDR3 loop reads CASSLASLPRVNEQFF. The CDR3 DNA reads as TGTGCCAGCAGCTTGGCCTCGCTACCCCGGGTTAATGAGCAGTTCTTC.

The chain links TRBV6-5 to TRBJ2-3; the match to TRBD2 covers 12 bases. Germline V gene data show CDR1 as MNHEY and CDR2 as SVGAGI. The CDR3 covers 15 residues. V lost 6 bases, J lost 5 bases, and 6 bases stayed unmatched. Written as DNA, the CDR3 is TGTGCCAGCAGCACAACTAGCGGGGGGAGAGATACGCAGTATTTT. Translating it yields CASSTTSGGRDTQYF.

The chain links TRBV7-6 to TRBJ2-3; 11 bases align to TRBD1. The CDR3 sequence is 15 residues long. The germline gives CDR1 SGHVS, CDR2 FNYEAQ. V was pared by 2 bases and J by 5 bases, with 3 bases of the junction left unmatched. The CDR3 protein is CASSLRTGGLDTQYF. The CDR3 DNA sequence: TGTGCCAGCAGCTTAAGGACAGGGGGCTTAGATACGCAGTATTTT. Combining the CDR3 with reference TRBV7-6 and TRBJ2-3 gives the whole variable domain GAGVSQSPRYKVTKRGQDVALRCDPISGHVSLYWYRQALGQGPEFLTYFNYEAQQDKSGLPNDRFSAERPEGSISTLTIQRTEQRDSAMYRCASSLRTGGLDTQYFGPGTRLTVL.

This chain links TRBV4-2 with TRBJ2-1; 8 bases agree with TRBD2. Germline CDR1 and CDR2: LGHNA and YNFKEQ. The ends lost 2 bases at V and 4 bases at J; junction bases unmatched: 7. The CDR3 length is 16 residues. The CDR3 protein is CASSQFGLAEYNEQFF. The CDR3 coding sequence is TGTGCCAGCAGCCAATTTGGACTAGCTGAATACAATGAGCAGTTCTTC.

The V gene is TRBV2, the J gene TRBJ1-2; D unclear. This CDR3 is built from 13 residues. CDR1 and CDR2 from the germline V gene are SNHLY and FYNNEI. Trimming took 5 bases from V and 4 from J, leaving 11 bases between them. DNA of the CDR3: TGTGCCAGCAGTCCCCTCCCCCCCTATGGCTACACCTTC. Its protein is CASSPLPPYGYTF.

This chain connects TRBV2 to TRBJ2-3; 7 bases are a match to TRBD2. The CDR3 totals 14 residues. V lost 10 bases, J lost 6 bases, and 13 bases stayed unmatched. Per germline, CDR1 SNHLY and CDR2 FYNNEI. CDR3 DNA: TGTGCCACCCGGGGGGACGCGCTCAGGGATACGCAGTATTTT. It codes for CATRGDALRDTQYF.

This sequence joins TRBV6-5 and TRBJ2-1; perhaps TRBD2 as D (7 bases). Per the germline V gene, CDR1 is MNHEY and CDR2 is SVGAGI. Trimming left V 6 bases short and J 7 bases short, with 19 bases between. CDR3 length equals 15 residues. Here the CDR3 reads CASRIRGGARNEQFF. The CDR3 coding sequence is TGTGCCAGCAGAATCCGTGGGGGGGCGAGGAATGAGCAGTTCTTC.

The genes are TRBV7-9 and TRBJ1-1; tentatively, D is TRBD1 (5 bases). Per germline, CDR1 SEHNR and CDR2 FQNEAQ (reference sequence). The length of the CDR3 is 12 residues. Trimming removed 6 bases from V and 4 bases from J, with 9 bases in between. The CDR3 DNA sequence: TGTGCCAGCAGTTACGGGGGCACTGAAGCTTTCTTT. It translates to CASSYGGTEAFF.

The chain has TRBV15 and TRBJ2-7; D unclear. This CDR3 region has 13 residues. The V end lost 0 bases, the J end lost 1 base, and 4 bases lay between the germline ends. Germline V gives CDR1 LNHNV, CDR2 YYDKDF (reference sequence). Here the CDR3 reads CATSRERSYEQYV. The CDR3 bases are TGTGCCACCAGCAGAGAGAGGTCCTACGAGCAGTACGTC.

This rearrangement joins TRBV24-1 to TRBJ2-5; D is possibly TRBD2 (6 bases). The V gene's germline CDR1 is KGHDR and CDR2 SFDVKD. With 4 bases removed from V and 10 bases from J, the gap between germline ends came to 18 bases. The CDR3 totals 14 residues. CDR3 sequence reads: CATSDPRDFTDQYF. In nucleotides, the CDR3 is TGTGCCACCAGTGACCCCCGGGACTTCACAGACCAGTACTTC.

The rearrangement uses TRBV5-1 and TRBJ2-7; 7 nucleotides line up with TRBD1. The V segment lost 0 bases and the J segment 5 bases; nucleotides outside the gene matches: 8. The germline V gene has CDR1 SGHRS and CDR2 YFSETQ. The CDR3 runs to 15 residues. DNA of the CDR3: TGCGCCAGCAGCTTGGAGGGTGACAGGGCCCACGAGCAGTACTTC. Translation gives CASSLEGDRAHEQYF.

V gene TRBV19 combines with J gene TRBJ1-5, with TRBD1 as a possible D gene (6 bases). The CDR3 contains 15 residues. Germline V gene sequence: CDR1 LNHDA, CDR2 SQIVND (reference sequence). V lost 5 bases to trimming and J lost 7 bases, with 18 bases between them. In nucleotides, the CDR3 is TGTGCCAGTAGTCCAGACCTGGACAGCAGGCAGCCCCAGCATTTT. This sequence encodes CASSPDLDSRQPQHF. Supplemented by reference TRBV19 and TRBJ1-5, the full variable domain reads DGGITQSPKYLFRKEGQNVTLSCEQNLNHDAMYWYRQDPGQGLRLIYYSQIVNDFQKGDIAEGYSVSREKKESFPLTVTSAQKNPTAFYLCASSPDLDSRQPQHFGDGTRLSIL.

V and J are TRBV20-1 and TRBJ2-1, with D possibly matching TRBD2 (6 bases). The CDR3 sequence is 11 residues long. CDR1 and CDR2 (germline): DFQATT, SNEGSKA (reference sequence). CDR3 loop: CSWRDYNEQFF. The DNA for the CDR3 is TGCAGCTGGCGGGATTACAATGAGCAGTTCTTC.

This clone was observed at least ten times. The rearrangement joins TRBV12-3 or TRBV12-4 to TRBJ2-6; D unresolved. V lost 6 bases to trimming and J lost 1 base, with 4 bases between them. This CDR3 comprises 13 residues. CDR3 bases: TGTGCCAGCAGACTTTCTGGGGCCAACGTCCTGACTTTC. This translates into CASRLSGANVLTF.